The sequence of this TCR beta chain was determined in a study of OX40 agonist ivuxolimab in advanced cancers. At the level of the study: Ivuxolimab, an antibody acting as an agonist of OX40 (CD134), was used to treat patients. One patient with hepatocellular carcinoma and two with cutaneous melanoma, three in all, had partial responses. Hepatocellular carcinoma, melanoma, renal cell or head and neck cancer was diagnosed in the dose-escalation patients.

This table comes from immunoSEQ multiplex PCR, and its TCRdb copy is limited to in-frame clones, with some not included. The sample has 90,000 or so clones, about 89% seen once; the top ten hold 8.4%. This clone appeared a single time. Autoimmune disease history or systemic immunosuppression disqualified patients. V lost 3 bases and J lost 3; bases outside the gene matches: 4. CDR1 MNHEY and CDR2 SVGAGI come from the germline V gene. The CDR3 runs to 15 residues. The source of this sequence is an adult with an advanced solid tumor such as melanoma, head and neck, liver or kidney cancer. The sample consisted of CD4+ or CD8+ T cells sorted from blood, taken in a trial of the OX40 agonist ivuxolimab. The gene calls are TRBV6-5 and TRBJ2-7, with 11 positions matching TRBD1. The CDR3 spells CASSYHGTGGYEQYF. CDR3 sequence (DNA): TGTGCCAGCAGTTATCATGGGACAGGGGGCTACGAGCAGTACTTC.